This T cell receptor (beta chain) was documented in a study of PD-L1 blockade in urothelial cancer. The repertoire was sequenced with immunoSEQ multiplex PCR; TCRdb's copy has only in-frame clones and lacks some. The sample gives more than 95,000 clones, about 89% of which show up once; more than 1.5% is in the top ten. The time point is: peripheral blood 6 weeks after treatment start. The CDR3 consists of 15 residues. V lost 6 bases, J lost 3 bases, and 9 bases stayed unmatched. CDR1 is MDHEN, CDR2 SYDVKM, per germline. This chain joins TRBV28 and TRBJ2-7, with TRBD1 identical over 9 bases. The clonotype was recovered from a man in his sixties with urothelial cancer. This specimen was PBMCs, taken around atezolizumab (anti-PD-L1) treatment. CDR3 sequence reads: CASSPHRTGDYEQYF. The CDR3 bases are TGTGCCAGCAGCCCCCACAGGACAGGGGACTACGAGCAGTACTTC.